The 12 T cell receptor beta chains below were found in one sample sequenced in a study of siplizumab effects on memory and regulatory T cells. Using immunoSEQ multiplex PCR, the repertoire was profiled, and TCRdb retains in-frame clones only, with some absent. The sample has 95,000 to 110,000 clones; 93% are singletons. The sequencing input was Tregs sorted from blood. These receptors were obtained from a human donor in good health.

The gene calls are TRBV6-5 and TRBJ1-6; TRBD1 matches at 8 bases. The V gene's germline CDR1 is MNHEY and CDR2 SVGAGI. V lost 6 bases and J lost 7; bases outside the gene matches: 8. The CDR3 is made up of 15 amino acids. CDR3 nucleotide sequence: TGTGCCAGCAGGCCCGGGACAGGAGGAAATTCACCCCTCCACTTT. Translated, it gives CASRPGTGGNSPLHF.

This clone was counted a single time. The V and J genes are TRBV2 and TRBJ2-7; 8 nucleotides line up with TRBD1. The CDR3 is 13 amino acids. J was trimmed by 3 bases and V by 6 bases; bases with no gene match: 4. Germline CDR1 and CDR2: SNHLY and FYNNEI. CDR3 bases: TGTGCCAGCAGCTCCGACAGGGGCTACGAGCAGTACTTC. Translating gives CASSSDRGYEQYF.

This rearrangement joins TRBV5-1 to TRBJ1-4; no reliable D call. Between the trimmed V and J ends, which lost 0 bases and 5 bases, there was a span of 11 bases. CDR3 length equals 15 residues. The germline CDR1 and CDR2 sequences are SGHRS and YFSETQ. CDR3 sequence (DNA): TGCGCCAGCAGCTTGGGCGGGGTCGTGAATGAAAAACTGTTTTTT. Encoded protein: CASSLGGVVNEKLFF.

Comments on this clone: Distinct nucleotide sequences in the sample also encode this CDR3. In DNA form, the CDR3 reads TGCGCCAGCAGCTCGGGACTGGCCATGAACACTGAAGCTTTCTTT. As protein: CASSSGLAMNTEAFF. The V and J genes are TRBV5-1 and TRBJ1-1; D perhaps matches TRBD1 (5 bases). CDR1 SGHRS and CDR2 YFSETQ come from the germline V gene. CDR3 length: 15 amino acids. V lost 3 bases and J 0 bases, leaving 12 bases between the germline ends.

This clone has a single count. This chain links TRBV5-1 with TRBJ2-1; D call uncertain. V was shortened by 4 bases and J by 8 bases, with 19 bases between the two germline ends. CDR3 length: 15 amino acids. The germline V gene has CDR1 SGHRS and CDR2 YFSETQ. This CDR3 is CASSVETAVQYEQFF. The CDR3 region has the DNA TGCGCCAGCAGCGTTGAAACAGCAGTACAATATGAGCAGTTCTTC.

The V gene is TRBV18, the J gene TRBJ1-3, with D perhaps TRBD1 (6 bases). The CDR3 runs to 14 residues. Trimming shortened V by 3 bases and J by 4 bases, and 10 bases separated the two germline ends. In germline, CDR1 is KGHSH, CDR2 LQKENI. CDR3 residues: CASSPGTPGNTIYF. DNA of the CDR3: TGTGCCAGCTCACCCGGGACACCCGGAAACACCATATATTTT.

This clone was counted between two and nine times. V gene TRBV14 combines with J gene TRBJ1-5; unclear D gene. The germline V gene encodes CDR1 SGHDN and CDR2 FVKESK. V shed 0 bases and J shed 6 bases, with 6 bases lying between them. The CDR3 has 13 residues. The CDR3 sequence is CASSQDWGQPQHF. In DNA, the CDR3 is TGTGCCAGCAGCCAAGATTGGGGTCAGCCCCAGCATTTT.

This sequence joins TRBV7-2 and TRBJ1-1, with no clear D. Per the germline V gene, CDR1 is SGHTA and CDR2 is FQGNSA. This CDR3 spans 14 amino acids. Trimming shortened V by 3 bases and J by 1 base, and 9 bases separated the two germline ends. CDR3 amino acids: CASSLWSANTEAFF. In nucleotides, the CDR3 is TGTGCCAGCAGCTTGTGGTCAGCGAACACTGAAGCTTTCTTT. Variable domain in full (rest from reference TRBV7-2 and TRBJ1-1): GAGVSQSPSNKVTEKGKDVELRCDPISGHTALYWYRQSLGQGLEFLIYFQGNSAPDKSGLPSDRFSAERTGGSVSTLTIQRTQQEDSAVYLCASSLWSANTEAFFGQGTRLTVV.

V is TRBV9 and J is TRBJ1-1; D is ambiguous. This CDR3 has 13 residues. From germline, CDR1 is SGDLS and CDR2 YYNGEE. The V end was cut by 0 bases, the J end by 7 bases, with 10 bases between. The chain's CDR3 is CASSVGQEFEAFF. The DNA for the CDR3 is TGTGCCAGCAGCGTAGGGCAGGAATTTGAAGCTTTCTTT.

The chain combines TRBV7-3 with TRBJ2-2; possible D gene TRBD2, 5 bases. The CDR3 length is 16 residues. The V end lost 5 bases, the J end lost 7 bases, and 20 bases lay between the germline ends. Germline V gene sequence: CDR1 SGHTA, CDR2 FQGTGA. The CDR3 sequence is CASSPGGPPERGELFF. Written as DNA, the CDR3 is TGTGCCAGCAGCCCCGGCGGGCCCCCAGAGCGCGGGGAGCTGTTTTTT.

The chain uses TRBV2 and TRBJ2-3; the match to TRBD2 covers 9 bases. V shed 5 bases, J shed 3 bases, and the junction held 9 bases outside the gene matches. CDR3 size: 16 residues. CDR1 SNHLY and CDR2 FYNNEI come from the germline V gene. CDR3 in DNA: TGTGCCAGCAGTCCCTCGGGCGGGAGGGGAACAGATACGCAGTATTTT. It encodes CASSPSGGRGTDTQYF. Drawing the rest from reference TRBV2 and TRBJ2-3, the complete variable domain is EPEVTQTPSHQVTQMGQEVILRCVPISNHLYFYWYRQILGQKVEFLVSFYNNEISEKSEIFDDQFSVERPDGSNFTLKIRSTKLEDSAMYFCASSPSGGRGTDTQYFGPGTRLTVL.

The chain joins TRBV11-3 to TRBJ2-7, with 8 bases aligning to TRBD2. The CDR3 length is 14 residues. The germline gives CDR1 SGHNT, CDR2 YENEEA. V dropped 4 bases and J dropped 5; count of bases not matched to a gene: 7. The DNA of the CDR3 is TGTGCCAGCAGCTGGAGCGGGAGATCGGACGAGCAGTACTTC. Translating gives CASSWSGRSDEQYF.